This T cell receptor beta chain was found in a study of T cells in Graves' hyperthyroidism and ophthalmopathy. Study-wide context: Any treatment followed the collection of peripheral blood at initial diagnosis. Study outcomes and limitations: Researchers report that a 13 V-J model separated ophthalmopathy from stable hyperthyroidism. Clonotypes that were expanded in thyroid above 0.001 mostly appeared in blood too.

Inclusion characteristics of ophthalmopathy patients comprised a Clinical Activity Score of at least 3, a NOSPECS grade of at least 4, and duration under 3 months. Using RNA transcripts as the source, TCR beta CDR3 regions were amplified. The HTBI primer set drove a first-round RT-PCR of the TCR CDR3. TCRdb re-derived calls from the multiplex PCR reads in MiXCR, one entry per CDR3 protein. Seen here are about 640,000 distinct CDR3 sequences, less than 25% observed once, and the top ten hold roughly 30%. Germline V gene lookup returns CDR1 DFQATT and CDR2 SNEGSKA (reference sequence). The CDR3 has 16 amino acids. The V segment lost 4 bases and the J segment 0 bases; nucleotides outside the gene matches: 8. This clonotype has a count of ten or more. The antigen is unknown.

The V call is TRBV20-1, the J call TRBJ2-3, with 9 nucleotides matching TRBD2. The source is a man between 25 and 39 years old with Graves' ophthalmopathy. Sequencing input: blood. The CDR3: CSAKASGTPSTDTQYF. In DNA, the CDR3 is TGCAGTGCTAAGGCTAGCGGGACTCCGAGCACAGATACGCAGTATTTT.